A selection of T cell receptor beta chains follows, all from one sample in a study of cytomegalovirus exposure and HLA in healthy donors. TCRdb's copy holds only in-frame clones and misses some; the assay was immunoSEQ multiplex PCR. The repertoire holds 95,000 to 150,000 clones, with over 75% as singletons. The sample taken for sequencing was PBMCs. These receptors all stem from a woman between 40 and 55 years old in good health and CMV-seropositive. Both conserved end residues are part of each CDR3. The D gene is left open where the match is weak. Rows give clone size only sometimes, using once, few, many, or a class for an expanded clone.

cdr3_length d_call clone_size j_call v_call cdr3_aa cdr3_nt
13 - - TRBJ2-7 TRBV5-4 CASSFFGQEEQYF TGTGCCAGCAGCTTTTTCGGCCAGGAAGAGCAGTACTTC
13 - - TRBJ2-3 TRBV27 CASSLTSTDTQYF TGTGCCAGCAGTCTGACTAGCACAGATACGCAGTATTTT
16 TRBD2 - TRBJ2-1 TRBV5-4 CASSYGTSGVYNEQFF TGTGCCAGCAGCTATGGGACTAGCGGGGTCTACAATGAGCAGTTCTTC
15 - - TRBJ2-1 TRBV7-5 CVRSFSSGGDNEQFF TGTGTCAGAAGCTTCTCTAGCGGGGGTGACAATGAGCAGTTCTTC
14 TRBD1 - TRBJ1-5 TRBV5-6 CASSLRTGGQPQHF TGTGCCAGCAGCCTCCGGACAGGGGGACAGCCCCAGCATTTT
19 TRBD2 - TRBJ2-2 TRBV5-1 CASSLAEVLAGGNTGELFF TGCGCCAGCAGCTTGGCCGAGGTACTAGCGGGAGGAAACACCGGGGAGCTGTTTTTT
16 - few TRBJ2-1 TRBV7-2 CASSPWGTQVYNGQFF TGTGCCAGCAGCCCCTGGGGGACTCAAGTATACAATGGGCAGTTCTTC
15 TRBD1 - TRBJ1-2 TRBV15 CATSAQIQGAQGYTF TGTGCCACCAGCGCCCAAATACAGGGGGCGCAAGGCTACACCTTC
13 - - TRBJ1-1 TRBV30 CASSRDRNTEAFF TGTGCCTCCTCCCGCGACAGGAACACTGAAGCTTTCTTT
13 TRBD2 - TRBJ2-5 TRBV28 CASRVGGRETQYF TGTGCCAGCAGGGTGGGGGGGAGAGAGACCCAGTACTTC
13 - - TRBJ1-5 TRBV18 CASSRGLNQPQHF TGTGCCAGCTCACGGGGCCTAAATCAGCCCCAGCATTTT